What follows are 2 T cell receptor beta chains derived from one specimen sequenced in a study of cytomegalovirus exposure and HLA in healthy donors. In the PCR, 60 Vbeta and 13 Jbeta primers were used. TCRdb keeps only in-frame clones here, not all; method: immunoSEQ multiplex PCR. Seen here are approximately 170,000 clones, around 86% observed once, and the top ten hold 1.5% to 2%. The material sequenced was PBMCs. These receptor sequences come from a human donor in good health.

This chain joins TRBV7-9 and TRBJ2-7, with D perhaps matching TRBD2 (6 bases). The CDR3 is made up of 13 amino acids. The germline V and J ends were trimmed by 5 bases and 2 bases, with 10 bases remaining between them. The germline CDR1 and CDR2 sequences are SEHNR and FQNEAQ (reference sequence). In DNA, the CDR3 is TGTGCCAGCAGCGGGAGGCTTACCTACGAGCAGTACTTC. Translation: CASSGRLTYEQYF.

This chain joins TRBV7-9 and TRBJ2-3; D might be TRBD2 (6 bases). V was trimmed by 1 base and J by 2 bases, leaving 16 bases between them. CDR3 length: 17 residues. Germline loops: CDR1 SEHNR, CDR2 FQNEAQ (reference sequence). The CDR3 spells CASSLEGATGVTDTQYF. The CDR3 region has the DNA TGTGCCAGCAGCTTAGAAGGGGCGACGGGGGTCACAGATACGCAGTATTTT.